What follows are 16 T cell receptor beta chains derived from one specimen sequenced in a study of type 1 regulatory T cells. Via MiXCR, TCRdb re-called the reads, giving one row per CDR3 protein. The sample holds 80,000 to 100,000 distinct CDR3 sequences, roughly 31% seen once. Input material: CD4+ T cells, either the whole sample or a sorted fraction (not recorded which). These receptors came from a human donor in good health.

The chain is built from TRBV29-1 and TRBJ2-5; TRBD2 is a possible D gene (6 bases). V was shortened by 7 bases and J by 4 bases, with 22 bases between the two germline ends. The CDR3 consists of 15 residues. Per germline, CDR1 SQVTM and CDR2 ANQGSEA. The CDR3 DNA reads TGCAGCGCCAGTAGTAGGCTAGCGCCAGGAGAGACCCAGTACTTC. This encodes CSASSRLAPGETQYF.

V and J are TRBV5-1 and TRBJ1-1; D remains ambiguous. The V and J ends lost 0 bases and 2 bases respectively, with 11 bases between them. Germline CDR1 and CDR2: SGHRS and YFSETQ. This CDR3 contains 15 residues. The CDR3, as DNA: TGCGCCAGCAGCTTGGAAGGGCGGACCAACACTGAAGCTTTCTTT. Its translation: CASSLEGRTNTEAFF.

The gene calls are TRBV20-1 and TRBJ2-3; 7 nucleotides align to TRBD2. The CDR3 is 15 amino acids. Germline trimming cut 3 bases from V and 4 bases from J; bases unmatched to any gene: 10. The germline gives CDR1 DFQATT, CDR2 SNEGSKA (reference sequence). The DNA for the CDR3 is TGCAGTGCTAGGGTCAGCGGGAACGTCGCAGATACGCAGTATTTT. Translating gives CSARVSGNVADTQYF.

This sequence joins TRBV7-2 and TRBJ2-7; 11 nucleotides line up with TRBD1. The CDR3 runs to 15 residues. V was clipped by 5 bases and J by 6 bases; unmatched bases: 9. Germline V gene lookup returns CDR1 SGHTA and CDR2 FQGNSA. CDR3 bases: TGTGCCAGCAGCATAGGACAGGGGGCGCTGGCCGAGCAGTACTTC. Encoded protein: CASSIGQGALAEQYF.

This clonotype has more than one count but fewer than ten. CDR3 residues: CASSSVLAGANNEQFF. In nucleotides, the CDR3 is TGTGCCAGCAGTTCGGTTCTAGCGGGAGCTAACAATGAGCAGTTCTTC. This chain uses TRBV12-3 or TRBV12-4 with TRBJ2-1; 10 nucleotides align to TRBD2. The CDR3 consists of 16 residues. Unmatched junction bases numbered 8, after V lost 4 bases and J lost 5 bases.

This clonotype has more than one count but fewer than ten. The chain couples TRBV6-5 to TRBJ1-1; the D gene is possibly TRBD1 (5 bases). Germline V gene sequence: CDR1 MNHEY, CDR2 SVGAGI. This CDR3 has 15 amino acids. V gave up 6 bases and J gave up 1 base, with 15 bases separating them. CDR3 DNA sequence: TGTGCCAGCAGAAAAGTGCCTGGGGGGAACACTGAAGCTTTCTTT. It specifies CASRKVPGGNTEAFF.

CDR3 region: CASSSGTVGTEAFF. The CDR3 DNA reads as TGCGCCAGCAGCTCTGGGACGGTAGGCACTGAAGCTTTCTTT. V gene TRBV5-1 combines with J gene TRBJ1-1, with a weak D call TRBD1 (5 bases). The CDR3 is made up of 14 amino acids. Per germline, CDR1 SGHRS and CDR2 YFSETQ. The V gene lost 3 bases and the J gene lost 4 bases, with 13 bases spanning the gap.

This clonotype was observed many times. The V and J genes are TRBV4-1 and TRBJ2-5, with 7 bases identical to TRBD2. The CDR3 is made up of 16 amino acids. Trimming cost V 5 bases and J 7 bases; bases outside gene matches: 16. Germline V gene data show CDR1 as MGHRA and CDR2 as YSYEKL. The CDR3 protein is CASSVNYPLSGGTQYF. CDR3 nucleotides: TGCGCCAGCAGCGTAAATTACCCCTTATCGGGGGGGACCCAGTACTTC.

The chain uses TRBV19 and TRBJ2-5; D tentatively reads TRBD1 or TRBD2 (5 bases each). CDR3 length equals 13 residues. The V end was cut by 7 bases, the J end by 1 base, with 10 bases between. Germline values: CDR1 LNHDA, CDR2 SQIVND (reference sequence). The chain's CDR3 is CASNRGPQETQYF. In nucleotides, the CDR3 is TGTGCCAGTAACCGGGGCCCCCAAGAGACCCAGTACTTC. The full variable domain, rest sourced from reference TRBV19 and TRBJ2-5, is DGGITQSPKYLFRKEGQNVTLSCEQNLNHDAMYWYRQDPGQGLRLIYYSQIVNDFQKGDIAEGYSVSREKKESFPLTVTSAQKNPTAFYLCASNRGPQETQYFGPGTRLLVL.

The chain joins TRBV30 to TRBJ2-1; 7 bases are a match to TRBD2. This CDR3 spans 15 amino acids. Germline V lookup: CDR1 GTSNPN, CDR2 SVGIG (reference sequence). Losses at the gene ends were 0 bases for V and 3 bases for J; bases not matched to a gene: 5. CDR3 coding DNA: TGTGCCTGGAGTGTCGGGCTAGCGGACTACAATGAGCAGTTCTTC. This codes for CAWSVGLADYNEQFF.

The V gene is TRBV5-1, the J gene TRBJ2-7; the match to TRBD1 covers 10 bases. The CDR3 totals 15 residues. J lost 3 bases, V lost 4 bases, and 7 bases had no gene match. Germline V CDR1 and CDR2: SGHRS, YFSETQ. The CDR3 sequence is CASSPRTGGLYEQYF. CDR3 nucleotide sequence: TGCGCCAGCAGCCCCAGGACAGGGGGTCTCTACGAGCAGTACTTC.

The genes are TRBV11-2 and TRBJ2-7; TRBD2 matches 11 bases. The CDR3 runs 14 residues. The germline V gene encodes CDR1 SGHAT and CDR2 FQNNGV. V shed 6 bases, J shed 6 bases, and the junction held 7 bases outside the gene matches. CDR3 sequence: CASRDTGLAVEQYF. The CDR3 DNA is TGTGCCAGCAGGGACACGGGACTAGCGGTCGAGCAGTACTTC.

V and J are TRBV27 and TRBJ2-1, with 8 nucleotides matching TRBD2. Trimming at V came to 6 bases and at J to 4 bases, leaving 11 bases not matched to a gene. The germline CDR1 and CDR2 sequences are MNHEY and SMNVEV (reference sequence). The CDR3 runs to 16 residues. This chain's CDR3 is CASSRSPSGYYNEQFF. The CDR3 DNA follows: TGTGCCAGCAGCCGCTCCCCTAGCGGGTATTACAATGAGCAGTTCTTC.

This chain uses TRBV19 with TRBJ2-5; TRBD1 might be the D (5 bases). The germline V and J ends were trimmed by 4 bases and 4 bases, with 10 bases remaining between them. Looked up from germline, CDR1 is LNHDA and CDR2 is SQIVND (reference sequence). There are 13 residues in the CDR3. The CDR3 nucleotides are TGTGCCAGTAGTACTACAGGAGTAGAGACCCAGTACTTC. It specifies CASSTTGVETQYF.

The chain recombines TRBV5-4 with TRBJ2-3; perhaps TRBD1 as D (5 bases). V was pared by 4 bases and J by 1 base, with 13 bases between. This CDR3 is built from 15 residues. The V gene's germline CDR1 is SGHNT and CDR2 YYREEE (reference sequence). The CDR3 loop is CASSDGHYRTDTQYF. CDR3 nucleotides: TGTGCCAGCAGCGACGGACATTACCGCACAGATACGCAGTATTTT.

This clonotype was counted between two and nine times. This chain joins TRBV3-1 and TRBJ1-3, with D unresolved. CDR3 size: 15 residues. The ends were cut back, 1 base at V and 2 bases at J, with 9 bases in the middle. CDR1 is LGHDT, CDR2 YNNKEL, per germline (reference sequence). The CDR3 here is CASSQAVSPGNTIYF. The CDR3 DNA reads TGTGCCAGCAGCCAAGCGGTTTCCCCTGGAAACACCATATATTTT. The full variable domain, rest sourced from reference TRBV3-1 and TRBJ1-3, is DTAVSQTPKYLVTQMGNDKSIKCEQNLGHDTMYWYKQDSKKFLKIMFSYNNKELIINETVPNRFSPKSPDKAHLNLHINSLELGDSAVYFCASSQAVSPGNTIYFGEGSWLTVV.